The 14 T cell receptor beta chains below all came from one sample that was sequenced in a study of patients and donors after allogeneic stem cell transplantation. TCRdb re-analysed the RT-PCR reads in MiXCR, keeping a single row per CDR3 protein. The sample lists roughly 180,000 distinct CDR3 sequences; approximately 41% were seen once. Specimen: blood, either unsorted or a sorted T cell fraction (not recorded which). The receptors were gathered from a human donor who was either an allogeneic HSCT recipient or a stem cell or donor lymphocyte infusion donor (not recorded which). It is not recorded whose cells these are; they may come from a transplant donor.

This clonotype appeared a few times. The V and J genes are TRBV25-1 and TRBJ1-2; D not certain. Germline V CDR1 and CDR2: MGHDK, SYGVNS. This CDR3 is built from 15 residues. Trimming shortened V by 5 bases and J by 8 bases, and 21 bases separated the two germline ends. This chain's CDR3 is CASSIQERGLEGYTF. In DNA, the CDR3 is TGTGCCAGCAGTATTCAGGAACGAGGGTTGGAGGGCTACACCTTC.

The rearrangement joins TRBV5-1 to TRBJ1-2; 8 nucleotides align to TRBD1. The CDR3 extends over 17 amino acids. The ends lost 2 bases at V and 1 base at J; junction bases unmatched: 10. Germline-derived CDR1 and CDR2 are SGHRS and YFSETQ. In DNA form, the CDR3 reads TGCGCCAGCAGCTTCCCGCCCGGACAGGGTTATAACTATGGCTACACCTTC. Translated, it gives CASSFPPGQGYNYGYTF. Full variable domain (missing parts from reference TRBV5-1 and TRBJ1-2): KAGVTQTPRYLIKTRGQQVTLSCSPISGHRSVSWYQQTPGQGLQFLFEYFSETQRNKGNFPGRFSGRQFSNSRSEMNVSTLELGDSALYLCASSFPPGQGYNYGYTFGSGTRLTVV.

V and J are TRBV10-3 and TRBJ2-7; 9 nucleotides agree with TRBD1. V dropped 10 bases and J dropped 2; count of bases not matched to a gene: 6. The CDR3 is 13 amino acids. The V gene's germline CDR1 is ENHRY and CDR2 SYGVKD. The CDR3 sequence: CASTGTGPYEQYF. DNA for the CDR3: TGTGCCAGTACCGGGACAGGGCCCTACGAGCAGTACTTC.

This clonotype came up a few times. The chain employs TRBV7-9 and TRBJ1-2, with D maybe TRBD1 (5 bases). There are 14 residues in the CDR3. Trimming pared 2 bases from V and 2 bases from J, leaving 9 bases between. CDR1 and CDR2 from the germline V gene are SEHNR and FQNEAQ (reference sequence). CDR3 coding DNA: TGTGCCAGCAGCTTAAAGACAGAGAACTATGGCTACACCTTC. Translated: CASSLKTENYGYTF.

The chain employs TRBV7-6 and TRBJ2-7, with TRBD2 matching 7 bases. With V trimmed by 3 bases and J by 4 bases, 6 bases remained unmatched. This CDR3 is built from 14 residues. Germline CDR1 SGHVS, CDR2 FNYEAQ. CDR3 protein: CASSFGAGEYEQYF. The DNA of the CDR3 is TGTGCCAGCAGCTTCGGCGCGGGAGAGTACGAGCAGTACTTC.

The CDR3, as DNA: TGCGCCAGCAGCCAAGTATGGAGTTCCTACGAGCAGTACTTC. As protein: CASSQVWSSYEQYF. This chain joins TRBV4-3 and TRBJ2-7; no clear D gene. The CDR3 is 14 amino acids. The germline V and J ends were trimmed by 1 base and 1 base, with 8 bases remaining between them. Germline V lookup: CDR1 LGHNA, CDR2 YSLEER.

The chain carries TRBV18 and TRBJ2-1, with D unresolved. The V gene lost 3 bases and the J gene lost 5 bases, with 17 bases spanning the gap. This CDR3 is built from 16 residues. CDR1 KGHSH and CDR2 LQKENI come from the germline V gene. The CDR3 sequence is CASSPPVQVRDNEQFF. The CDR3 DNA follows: TGTGCCAGCTCACCTCCGGTGCAGGTTAGAGACAATGAGCAGTTCTTC. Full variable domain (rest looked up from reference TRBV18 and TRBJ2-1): NAGVMQNPRHLVRRRGQEARLRCSPMKGHSHVYWYRQLPEEGLKFMVYLQKENIIDESGMPKERFSAEFPKEGPSILRIQQVVRGDSAAYFCASSPPVQVRDNEQFFGPGTRLTVL.

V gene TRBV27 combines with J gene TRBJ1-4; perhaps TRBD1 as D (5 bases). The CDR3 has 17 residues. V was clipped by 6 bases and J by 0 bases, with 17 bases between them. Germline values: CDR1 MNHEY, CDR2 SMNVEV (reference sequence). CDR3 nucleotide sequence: TGTGCCAGCAGGAAGGGACCGCGAGATCCAACTAATGAAAAACTGTTTTTT. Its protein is CASRKGPRDPTNEKLFF.

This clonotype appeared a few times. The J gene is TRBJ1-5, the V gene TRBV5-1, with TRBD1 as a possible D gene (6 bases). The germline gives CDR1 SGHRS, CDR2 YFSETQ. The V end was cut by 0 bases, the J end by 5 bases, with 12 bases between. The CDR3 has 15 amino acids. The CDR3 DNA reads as TGCGCCAGCAGCTTGGCCTCGGGGGGCGATCAGCCCCAGCATTTT. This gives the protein CASSLASGGDQPQHF.

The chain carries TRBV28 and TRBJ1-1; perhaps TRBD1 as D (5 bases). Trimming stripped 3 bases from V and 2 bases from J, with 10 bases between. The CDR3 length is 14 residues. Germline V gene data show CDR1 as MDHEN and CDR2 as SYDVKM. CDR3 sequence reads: CASSFGHLNTEAFF. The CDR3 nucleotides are TGTGCCAGCAGTTTTGGACACCTAAACACTGAAGCTTTCTTT.

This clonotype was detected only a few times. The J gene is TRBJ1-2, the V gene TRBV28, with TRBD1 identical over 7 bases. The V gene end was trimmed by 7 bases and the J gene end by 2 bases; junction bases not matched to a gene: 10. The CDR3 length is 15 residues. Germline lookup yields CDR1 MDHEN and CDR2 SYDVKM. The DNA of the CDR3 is TGTGCCAGCAAGTTAAGGGGGCTGGAGAACTATGGCTACACCTTC. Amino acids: CASKLRGLENYGYTF.

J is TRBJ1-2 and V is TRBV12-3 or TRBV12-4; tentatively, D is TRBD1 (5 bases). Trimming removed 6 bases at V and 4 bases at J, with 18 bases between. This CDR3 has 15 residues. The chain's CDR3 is CASSLRRARGYGYTF. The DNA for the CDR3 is TGTGCCAGCAGCTTAAGAAGGGCGAGGGGCTATGGCTACACCTTC.

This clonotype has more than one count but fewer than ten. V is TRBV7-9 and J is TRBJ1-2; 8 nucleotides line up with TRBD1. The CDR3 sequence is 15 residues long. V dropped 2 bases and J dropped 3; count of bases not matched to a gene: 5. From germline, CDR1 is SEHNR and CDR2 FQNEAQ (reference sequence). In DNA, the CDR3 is TGTGCCAGCAGCTTACCCAAACAGGGGGACTATGGCTACACCTTC. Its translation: CASSLPKQGDYGYTF.

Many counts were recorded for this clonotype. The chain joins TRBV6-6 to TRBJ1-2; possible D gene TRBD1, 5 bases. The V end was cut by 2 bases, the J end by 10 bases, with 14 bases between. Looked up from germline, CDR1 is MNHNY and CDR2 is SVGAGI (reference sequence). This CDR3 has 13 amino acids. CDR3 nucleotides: TGTGCCAGCAGTTACAGCGGGGGAGTGGACTACACCTTC. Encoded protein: CASSYSGGVDYTF.